The 9 T cell receptor beta chains reported below all come from one sample, sequenced in a study of cytomegalovirus exposure and HLA in healthy donors. The study ran its PCR with 60 Vbeta and 13 Jbeta primers. Sequencing was performed with immunoSEQ multiplex PCR; in TCRdb, only in-frame clones are kept and a portion is missing. The sample includes 180,000 or so clones, more than 60% of them seen just once. Sequencing was carried out using PBMCs. These receptors all come from a man between 18 and 29 years old in good health and CMV-seronegative.

This CDR3 is CASSQVRGGAGAEVEKLFF. CDR3 nucleotides: TGTGCCAGCAGCCAAGTCAGGGGGGGAGCGGGAGCGGAGGTTGAAAAACTGTTTTTT. The genes are TRBV4-2 and TRBJ1-4; 7 bases are a match to TRBD1. Germline V lookup: CDR1 LGHNA, CDR2 YNFKEQ. The V and J ends lost 1 base and 7 bases, in that order; junction bases with no gene match: 18. The CDR3 runs 19 residues.

The chain combines TRBV27 with TRBJ2-3; weak D call: TRBD2 (5 bases). Germline V gene sequence: CDR1 MNHEY, CDR2 SMNVEV (reference sequence). The V end lost 5 bases, the J end lost 3 bases, and 15 bases lay between the germline ends. The CDR3 runs to 15 residues. The CDR3 DNA reads as TGTGCCAGCAGTCCCTCGGCGACTAATACAGATACGCAGTATTTT. Amino acids: CASSPSATNTDTQYF.

This clone was seen a single time. This chain connects TRBV18 to TRBJ2-7, with TRBD1 identical over 7 bases. The CDR3 is 15 amino acids. Germline CDR1 is KGHSH and CDR2 is LQKENI. V gave up 6 bases and J gave up 3 bases; unmatched junction bases: 11. The DNA for the CDR3 is TGTGCCAGCTCTGTAAAACGGGACAGTGACTACGAGCAGTACTTC. It translates to CASSVKRDSDYEQYF.

This chain connects TRBV6-1 to TRBJ2-3, with 10 nucleotides matching TRBD2. V lost 1 base, J lost 4 bases, and 2 bases stayed unmatched. This CDR3 has 15 amino acids. The germline V gene has CDR1 MNHNS and CDR2 SASEGT. CDR3 bases: TGTGCCAGCAGTGAAGAAGCGGGAGGGCCAGATACGCAGTATTTT. The encoded protein is CASSEEAGGPDTQYF.

The rearrangement joins TRBV4-1 to TRBJ2-7; D is undetermined. Deletions cut 5 bases from V and 5 bases from J, with 22 bases between. The CDR3 consists of 16 residues. CDR1 is MGHRA, CDR2 YSYEKL, per germline. DNA of the CDR3: TGCGCCAGCAGCTCCCAGGATAGGTCGCCTTCAGACGAGCAGTACTTC. Translating it yields CASSSQDRSPSDEQYF.

This chain links TRBV6-5 with TRBJ2-7, with D tentatively TRBD1 (6 bases). The CDR3 extends over 14 amino acids. Trimming cost V 2 bases and J 9 bases, with 17 bases left between them. CDR1 is MNHEY, CDR2 SVGAGI, per germline. CDR3 DNA: TGTGCCAGCAGTTACCGGGACACTCCTAGGGCGCAGTACTTC. Its translation is CASSYRDTPRAQYF.

The gene calls are TRBV2 and TRBJ1-5; TRBD1 matches at 8 bases. The CDR3 covers 15 residues. Germline trimming cut 7 bases from V and 2 bases from J; bases unmatched to any gene: 7. Germline V gene data show CDR1 as SNHLY and CDR2 as FYNNEI. Written as DNA, the CDR3 is TGTGCCAGCAACCCGACAGGGGCAGGCAATCAGCCCCAGCATTTT. Translating it yields CASNPTGAGNQPQHF.

V gene TRBV7-2 combines with J gene TRBJ2-2, with a tentative D call TRBD1 (6 bases). The V end lost 8 bases, the J end lost 6 bases, and 22 bases lay between the germline ends. Per germline, CDR1 SGHTA and CDR2 FQGNSA. The CDR3 is 16 amino acids. The CDR3 loop reads CASASTGGFGAGELFF. CDR3 nucleotides: TGTGCCAGCGCCTCGACAGGCGGCTTCGGAGCCGGGGAGCTGTTTTTT.

V gene TRBV27 combines with J gene TRBJ1-1; 8 bases map to TRBD1. Germline loops: CDR1 MNHEY, CDR2 SMNVEV (reference sequence). V was pared by 2 bases and J by 10 bases, with 9 bases of the junction left unmatched. The CDR3 runs 14 residues. The CDR3 nucleotides read TGTGCCAGCAGTTTACAGGGGGCGCGTTCTTCAGCTTTCTTT. This codes for CASSLQGARSSAFF.